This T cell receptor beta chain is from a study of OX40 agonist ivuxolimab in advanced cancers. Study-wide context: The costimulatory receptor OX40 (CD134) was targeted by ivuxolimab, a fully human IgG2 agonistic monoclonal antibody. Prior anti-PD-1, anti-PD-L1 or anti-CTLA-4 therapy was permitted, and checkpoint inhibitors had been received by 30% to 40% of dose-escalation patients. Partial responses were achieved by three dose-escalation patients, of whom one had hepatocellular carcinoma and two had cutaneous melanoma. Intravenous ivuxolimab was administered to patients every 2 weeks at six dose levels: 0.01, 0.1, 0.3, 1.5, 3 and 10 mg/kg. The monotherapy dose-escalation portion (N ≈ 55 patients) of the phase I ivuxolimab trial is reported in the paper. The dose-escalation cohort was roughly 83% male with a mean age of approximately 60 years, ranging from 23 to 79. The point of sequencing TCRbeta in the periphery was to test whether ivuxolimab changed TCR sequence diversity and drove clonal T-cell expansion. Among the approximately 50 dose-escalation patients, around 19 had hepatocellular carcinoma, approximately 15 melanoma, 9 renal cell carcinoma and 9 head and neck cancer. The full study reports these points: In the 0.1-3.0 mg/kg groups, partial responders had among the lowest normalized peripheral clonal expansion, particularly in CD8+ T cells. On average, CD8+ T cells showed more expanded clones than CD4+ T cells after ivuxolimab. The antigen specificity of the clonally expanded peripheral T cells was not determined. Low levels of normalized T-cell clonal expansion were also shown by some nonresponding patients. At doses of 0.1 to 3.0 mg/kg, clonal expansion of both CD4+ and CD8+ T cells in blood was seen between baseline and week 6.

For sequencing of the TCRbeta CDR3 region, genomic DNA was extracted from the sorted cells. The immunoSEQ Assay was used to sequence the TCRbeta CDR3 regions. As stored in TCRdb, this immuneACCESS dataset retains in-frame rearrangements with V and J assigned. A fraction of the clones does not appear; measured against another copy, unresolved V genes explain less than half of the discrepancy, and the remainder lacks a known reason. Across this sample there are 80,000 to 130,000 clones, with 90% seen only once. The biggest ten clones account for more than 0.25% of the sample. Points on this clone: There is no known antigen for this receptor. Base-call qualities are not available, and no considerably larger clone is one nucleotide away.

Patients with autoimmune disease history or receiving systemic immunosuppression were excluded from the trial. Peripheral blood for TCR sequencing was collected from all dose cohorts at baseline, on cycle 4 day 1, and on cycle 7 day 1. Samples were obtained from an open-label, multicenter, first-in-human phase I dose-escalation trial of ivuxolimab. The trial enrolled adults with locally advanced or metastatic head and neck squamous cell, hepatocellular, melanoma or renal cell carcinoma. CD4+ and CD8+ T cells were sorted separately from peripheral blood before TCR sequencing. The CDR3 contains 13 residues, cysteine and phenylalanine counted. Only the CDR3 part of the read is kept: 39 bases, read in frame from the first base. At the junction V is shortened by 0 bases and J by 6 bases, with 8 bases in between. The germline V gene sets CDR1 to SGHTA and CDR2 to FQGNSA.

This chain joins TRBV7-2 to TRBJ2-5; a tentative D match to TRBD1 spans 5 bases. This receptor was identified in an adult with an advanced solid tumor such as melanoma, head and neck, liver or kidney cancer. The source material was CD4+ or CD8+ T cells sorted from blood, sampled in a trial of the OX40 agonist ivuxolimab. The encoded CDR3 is CASSLADIQTQYF. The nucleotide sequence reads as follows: TGTGCCAGCAGCTTAGCGGACATTCAGACCCAGTACTTC.